Sequencing of this TCR beta chain was carried out in a study of post-analysis software for immune sequencing data. The wider study: Relapsing-remitting, secondary progressive and progressive-relapsing courses of multiple sclerosis were included. General observations from the study: There was significantly lower normalized Chao1 diversity in multiple sclerosis patients than in controls. Under the F measure, samples that were prepared in one batch clustered strongly together. Patients carried several TRBV segments more frequently than controls did, and TRBV5-6, TRBV5-1 and TRBV20-1 were among them.

Concerning this clonotype itself: Its antigen remains unidentified. The junction does not match germline at one end; this may be a read error.

Looked up from germline, CDR1 is SGHTA and CDR2 is FQGNSA. The length of the CDR3 is 16 residues. cDNA libraries of TCR beta carried unique molecular identifiers. T cells numbering roughly 0.85 to 11 million gave rise to roughly 0.5 million cDNA molecules. Each CDR3 protein gets one entry after TCRdb re-called the PCR reads with MiXCR. The sample has around 710,000 distinct CDR3 sequences; roughly 46% are singletons. This receptor was identified in a girl aged 10-17 years with multiple sclerosis. Sequenced input: blood. The rearrangement links TRBV7-2 to TRBJ2-3; D gene ambiguous. The CDR3 region has the DNA TGTGCCAGCAGCTTAGATGTGGGCCCCAGGCCAGATACACAGTATTTT. Its translation is CASSLDVGPRPDTQYF. The full variable domain, rest sourced from reference TRBV7-2 and TRBJ2-3, is GAGVSQSPSNKVTEKGKDVELRCDPISGHTALYWYRQSLGQGLEFLIYFQGNSAPDKSGLPSDRFSAERTGGSVSTLTIQRTQQEDSAVYLCASSLDVGPRPDTQYFGPGTRLTVL.